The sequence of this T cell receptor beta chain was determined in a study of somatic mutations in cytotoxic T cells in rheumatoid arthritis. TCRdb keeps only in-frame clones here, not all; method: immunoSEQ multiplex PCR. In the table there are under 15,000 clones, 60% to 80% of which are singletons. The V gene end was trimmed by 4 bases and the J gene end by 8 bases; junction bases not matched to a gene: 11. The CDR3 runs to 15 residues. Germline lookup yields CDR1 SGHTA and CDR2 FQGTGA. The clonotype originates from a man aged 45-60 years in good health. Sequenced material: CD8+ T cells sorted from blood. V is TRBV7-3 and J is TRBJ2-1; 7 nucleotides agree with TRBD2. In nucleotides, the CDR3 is TGTGCCAGCAGCTCTGGGACTACATTTATGGATGAGCAGTTCTTC. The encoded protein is CASSSGTTFMDEQFF.